What follows is one TCR beta chain and its context. This entry is derived from a study of control samples from healthy donors and cancer patients. TCRdb's table, derived via immunoSEQ multiplex PCR, lists solely in-frame clones and lacks some. Of 90,000 to 150,000 clones listed, 70% to 90% are singletons. This TCR derives from a man in his fifties in good health. Source material: blood.

The CDR3 region is CASSHRGRPLHF. The DNA for the CDR3 is TGTGCCAGTAGTCACAGGGGGAGACCCCTCCACTTT. This rearrangement joins TRBV19 to TRBJ1-6; TRBD1 matches 8 bases. The CDR3 contains 12 residues. J was trimmed by 12 bases and V by 5 bases; bases with no gene match: 3. Germline V gives CDR1 LNHDA, CDR2 SQIVND (reference sequence).